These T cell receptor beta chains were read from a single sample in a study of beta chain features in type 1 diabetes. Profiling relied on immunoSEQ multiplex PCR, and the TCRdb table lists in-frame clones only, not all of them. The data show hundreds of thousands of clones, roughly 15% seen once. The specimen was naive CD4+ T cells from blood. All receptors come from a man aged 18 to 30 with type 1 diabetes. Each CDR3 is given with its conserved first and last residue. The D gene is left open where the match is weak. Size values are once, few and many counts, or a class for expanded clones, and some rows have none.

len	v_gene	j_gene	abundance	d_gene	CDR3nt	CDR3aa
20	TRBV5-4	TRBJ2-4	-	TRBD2	TGTGCCAGCAGCTGGGGAAGTAGCCTAAGCGGGAAGGGAGCCAAAAACATTCAGTACTTC	CASSWGSSLSGKGAKNIQYF
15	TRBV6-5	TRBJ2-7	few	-	TGTGCCAGCAGTTCCCTCGGGATTTACTCCTACGAGCAGTACTTC	CASSSLGIYSYEQYF
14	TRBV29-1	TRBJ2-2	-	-	TGCAGCGTTGAATCACAGGGACGTACCGGGGAGCTGTTTTTT	CSVESQGRTGELFF
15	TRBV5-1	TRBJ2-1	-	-	TGCGCCAGCAGCAGGCCGGGAGTTTCCTACAATGAGCAGTTCTTC	CASSRPGVSYNEQFF
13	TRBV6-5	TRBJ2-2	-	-	TGTGCCAGCAGTTACAGAAGAGGGGGGGAGCTGTTTTTT	CASSYRRGGELFF
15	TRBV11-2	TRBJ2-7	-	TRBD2	TGTGCCAGCAGCCTGGGACTAGCGGGCTCCTACGAGCAGTACTTC	CASSLGLAGSYEQYF
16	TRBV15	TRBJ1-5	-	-	TGTGCCACCAGCAGAGGCCCCCCAGGGGTCGATCAGCCCCAGCATTTT	CATSRGPPGVDQPQHF
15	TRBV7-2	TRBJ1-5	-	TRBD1	TGTGCCAGCAGCTTCGCGGACAGGGGGAAACAGCCCCAGCATTTT	CASSFADRGKQPQHF
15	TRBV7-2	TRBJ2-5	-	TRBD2	TGTGCCAGCAGCTTTACTAGCGGGAGCTGGGAGACCCAGTACTTC	CASSFTSGSWETQYF
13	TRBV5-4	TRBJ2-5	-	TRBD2	TGTGCCAGCAGCCTCGGACTAGAAGAGACCCAGTACTTC	CASSLGLEETQYF
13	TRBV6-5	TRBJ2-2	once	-	TGTGCCAGCAGATATCCGGGAACCGGGGAGCTGTTTTTT	CASRYPGTGELFF
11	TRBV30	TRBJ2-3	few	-	TGTGCCGGGGGTGTGTCGGATACGCAGTATTTT	CAGGVSDTQYF
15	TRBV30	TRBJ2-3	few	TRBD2	TGTGCCTGGAGTGTACTAACTAGCGGCACAGATACGCAGTATTTT	CAWSVLTSGTDTQYF
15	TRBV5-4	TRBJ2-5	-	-	TGTGCCAGCAGCTTGGGGCGGCCGCGGCAAGAGACCCAGTACTTC	CASSLGRPRQETQYF
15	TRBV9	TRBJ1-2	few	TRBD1	TGTGCCAGCAGCGTAGATGACAGGGCTAACTATGGCTACACCTTC	CASSVDDRANYGYTF
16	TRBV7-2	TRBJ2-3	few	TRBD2	TGTGCCAGCAGCTTGGGTTCCGGGGGGGCAACAGATACGCAGTATTTT	CASSLGSGGATDTQYF
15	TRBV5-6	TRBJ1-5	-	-	TGTGCCAGCAGCCCCGACATGGAGGGCAATCAGCCCCAGCATTTT	CASSPDMEGNQPQHF
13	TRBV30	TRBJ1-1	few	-	TGTGCCTGGAGTGTGGCGCGCGGCACTGAAGCTTTCTTT	CAWSVARGTEAFF
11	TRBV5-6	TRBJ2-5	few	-	TGTGCCAGCAGCTCTCGTTCGACCCAGTACTTC	CASSSRSTQYF
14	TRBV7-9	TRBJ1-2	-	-	TGTGCCAGCAGCTTGGACCGCGGGGACTATGGCTACACCTTC	CASSLDRGDYGYTF
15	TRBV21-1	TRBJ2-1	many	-	TGTGCCAGCAGCATACTAGCGGGAGGATACAATGAGCAGTTCTTC	CASSILAGGYNEQFF
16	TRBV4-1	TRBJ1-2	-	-	TGCGCCAGCAGCCGAGCTTACCTACAGGGAAACTATGGCTACACCTTC	CASSRAYLQGNYGYTF
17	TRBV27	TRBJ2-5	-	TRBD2	TGTGCCAGCCACCGGGGACTAGCGGGGGGCCTCCAAGAGACCCAGTACTTC	CASHRGLAGGLQETQYF
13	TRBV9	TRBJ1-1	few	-	TGTGCCAGCAGCGTAGTGGCGAACACTGAAGCTTTCTTT	CASSVVANTEAFF
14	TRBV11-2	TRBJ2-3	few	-	TGTGCCAGCAGCTTATGGACAGGCACAGATACGCAGTATTTT	CASSLWTGTDTQYF
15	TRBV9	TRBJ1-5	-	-	TGTGCCAGCAGCGTAGCTTCAGGTAGCAATCAGCCCCAGCATTTT	CASSVASGSNQPQHF
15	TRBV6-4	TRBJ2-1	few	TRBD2	TGTGCCAGCGGGAGACTAGCGGGAGGCTACAATGAGCAGTTCTTC	CASGRLAGGYNEQFF
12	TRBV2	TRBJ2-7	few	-	TGTGCCAGCAGCGCCAGTACCTACGAGCAGTACTTC	CASSASTYEQYF
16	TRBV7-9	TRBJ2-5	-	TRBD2	TGTGCCAGCAGCCCAGGGACTAGCGGGAGGATTGAGACCCAGTACTTC	CASSPGTSGRIETQYF
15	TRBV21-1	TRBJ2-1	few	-	TGTGCCAGCAGAGAGACTAGCGGGATCTTCGATGAGCAGTTCTTC	CASRETSGIFDEQFF
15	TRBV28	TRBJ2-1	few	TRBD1	TGTGCCAGCAGTTTAGGGACAGGGGACTACAATGAGCAGTTCTTC	CASSLGTGDYNEQFF
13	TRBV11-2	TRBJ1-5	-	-	TGTGCCAGCAGCCGGTTTGAGTTTCAGCCCCAGCATTTT	CASSRFEFQPQHF
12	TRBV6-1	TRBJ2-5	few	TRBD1	TGTGCCAGCAGACAGGGGTCGGAGACCCAGTACTTC	CASRQGSETQYF
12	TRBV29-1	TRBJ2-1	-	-	TGCAGCGTTGATCCACGCGGCAATGAGCAGTTCTTC	CSVDPRGNEQFF
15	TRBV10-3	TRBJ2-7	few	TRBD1	TGTGCCATCAGTGCTCGGGACAGGGGGCTTTACGAGCAGTACTTC	CAISARDRGLYEQYF
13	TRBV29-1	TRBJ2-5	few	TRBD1	TGCAGCGTTGAAGAAAGGGGGCGAGAGACCCAGTACTTC	CSVEERGRETQYF
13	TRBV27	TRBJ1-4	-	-	TGTGCCAGCAGCAGACGGGAGGGAGAAAAACTGTTTTTT	CASSRREGEKLFF
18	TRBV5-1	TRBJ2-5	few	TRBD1	TGCGCCAGCAGCTTGGGGGCTCGGACAGGGCCTCTCCAAGAGACCCAGTACTTC	CASSLGARTGPLQETQYF
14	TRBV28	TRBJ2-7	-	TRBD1	TGTGCCAGCAGTTTAGGGCAGGGGGCCGGGGAGCAGTACTTC	CASSLGQGAGEQYF
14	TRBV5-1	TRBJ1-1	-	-	TGCGCCAGCAGCTTGGGATCAGGGAACACTGAAGCTTTCTTT	CASSLGSGNTEAFF
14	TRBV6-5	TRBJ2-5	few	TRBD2	TGTGCCAGCAGTGTAGCGGGGGGGCGTGAGACCCAGTACTTC	CASSVAGGRETQYF
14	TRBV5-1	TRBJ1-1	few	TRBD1	TGCGCCAGCAGCCGCGGGACAGGGAACACTGAAGCTTTCTTT	CASSRGTGNTEAFF
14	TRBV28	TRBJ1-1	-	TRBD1	TGTGCCAGCAGGCAGACAGGGGGAGCCACTGAAGCTTTCTTT	CASRQTGGATEAFF
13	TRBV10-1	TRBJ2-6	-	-	TGCGCCAGCAGTGCCTCGGGGGCCAACGTCCTGACTTTC	CASSASGANVLTF
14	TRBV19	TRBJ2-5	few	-	TGTGCCAGCCAAAGGACAGTCATAGAAGAGACCCAGTACTTC	CASQRTVIEETQYF
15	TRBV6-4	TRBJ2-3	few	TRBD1	TGTGCCAGCAGTTTGGGACAGGGGAGCGCAGATACGCAGTATTTT	CASSLGQGSADTQYF